The table lists the clone carrying this T cell receptor (beta chain) with many counts. Its antigen is as yet unknown. CDR1 is DFQATT, CDR2 SNEGSKA, per germline (reference sequence). CDR3 length: 15 residues. V was shortened by 0 bases and J by 0 bases, with 11 bases between the two germline ends. The sample originates from a study of CD8 T cells in ankylosing spondylitis. Notes on the study in general: Typical of ankylosing spondylitis blood, it appeared, was a TCR beta motif of several highly homologous variants.

TCRdb itself ran the 5' RACE reads through MiXCR, one entry per CDR3 protein. Altogether more than 300,000 distinct CDR3 sequences are present, approximately 8% being singletons, with the ten largest covering less than 15%. The gene calls are TRBV20-1 and TRBJ1-2, with D unclear. This clonotype was sampled from a male donor with ankylosing spondylitis. Sequenced sample: blood, either unsorted or a sorted T cell fraction (not recorded which). CDR3 amino acids: CSARDLTGANYGYTF. DNA for the CDR3: TGCAGTGCTAGAGATCTTACGGGAGCTAACTATGGCTACACCTTC.